This T cell receptor beta chain is drawn from a study of blood T cell repertoires in COVID-19 (dated by TCRdb to about 2020). Background on the whole study: Samples from collaborators originated in the United States, Italy and Spain and spanned both the acute and convalescent phases of COVID-19. The prospective study material was composed of cDNA or gDNA derived from T cells, B-cell-depleted T cells, or PBMCs. Subjects who had been exposed to COVID-19, were actively infected with it, or had recovered from it provided the deeply sampled blood TCRbeta repertoires that made up the dataset. Where available, HLA class I and class II types were obtained from metadata supplied by the sample provider rather than from assay-based typing. The repertoires were released in a freely available public database intended as a resource for research on the immune response to SARS-CoV-2. Nearly every sample came with metadata listing a de-identified subject ID, COVID-19 status, age in years and sex. The samples were drawn from two sources: the first 160 participants of the ongoing ImmuneRACE study, and 950 to 1,500 subjects contributed by 6 global collaborators. General conclusions and limits of the study: The quantity of clinical and demographic metadata differed by source and by participant and was supplied without curation.

TCRbeta CDR3 regions were amplified from genomic DNA using the immunoSEQ Assay, a bias-controlled multiplex PCR. In the original analysis: Within the assay, amplification of reference gene primers was used to estimate how many nucleated cells each sample contained. Sequence reads were collapsed and filtered to measure the absolute abundance of every unique TCRbeta CDR3 rearrangement. For each sample, productive Simpson clonality was calculated by taking the square root of Simpson's diversity index across productive rearrangements. TCRdb carries this immuneACCESS record with in-frame sequences only. Its versions omit some clonotypes, under half of them owing to an unresolved V gene in the studies checked, with the rest unexplained. The D gene and trimming were derived from the DNA, and the V and J assignments and clone size from that table. Counted in this sample were some 160,000 clones; 80% to 90% of them appeared once. The ten largest clones take up 4% of the sample.

Collaborating institutions collected whole blood in K2EDTA tubes following their own protocols. For TCRbeta analysis, collaborators shipped samples in one of three forms: frozen whole blood, isolated PBMCs, or DNA extracted from either of those sample types. Remarks on this clone: The specificity of this receptor is unknown. Base-call qualities are not available, and no considerably larger clone is one nucleotide away.

Its CDR3 holds 12 amino acids, cysteine through phenylalanine. Only CDR3 DNA is held: 36 bases, read in frame from base 1. V lost 4 bases and J lost 4 bases; the stretch between them is 9 bases long. Taken from the germline V gene, the CDR1 and CDR2 loops are SGHRS and YFSETQ. The source of this sequence is a woman in her 70s with acute or convalescent COVID-19. Sequenced sample: peripheral blood. The rearranged chain carries TRBV5-1 and TRBJ2-7, with a weak D call of TRBD1 (6 bases match). The bases read TGCGCCAGCAGCCGAGACAGGTACGAGCAGTACTTC. This encodes CASSRDRYEQYF.